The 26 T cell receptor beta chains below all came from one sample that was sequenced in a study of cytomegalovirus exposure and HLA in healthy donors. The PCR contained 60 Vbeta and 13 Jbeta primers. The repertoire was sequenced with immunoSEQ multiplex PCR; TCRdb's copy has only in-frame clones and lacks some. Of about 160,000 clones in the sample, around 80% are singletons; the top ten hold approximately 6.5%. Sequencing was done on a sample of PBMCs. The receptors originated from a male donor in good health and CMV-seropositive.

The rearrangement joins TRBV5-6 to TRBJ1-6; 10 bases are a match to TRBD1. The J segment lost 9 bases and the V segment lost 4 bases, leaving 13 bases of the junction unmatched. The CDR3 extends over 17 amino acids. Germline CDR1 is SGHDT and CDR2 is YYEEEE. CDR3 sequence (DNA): TGTGCCAGCAGCACACCGCCGGGAGGACAGGGGGTTTCACCCCTCCACTTT. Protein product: CASSTPPGGQGVSPLHF.

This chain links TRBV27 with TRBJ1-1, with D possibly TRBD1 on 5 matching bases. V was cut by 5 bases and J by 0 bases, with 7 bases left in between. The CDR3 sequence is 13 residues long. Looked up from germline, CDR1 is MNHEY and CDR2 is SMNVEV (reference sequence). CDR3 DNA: TGTGCCAGCAGTATACAGGTGAACACTGAAGCTTTCTTT. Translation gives CASSIQVNTEAFF.

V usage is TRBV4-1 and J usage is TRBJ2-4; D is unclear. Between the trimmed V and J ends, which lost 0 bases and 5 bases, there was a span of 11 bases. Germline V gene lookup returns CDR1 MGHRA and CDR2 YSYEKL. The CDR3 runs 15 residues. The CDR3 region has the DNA TGCGCCAGCAGCCAAGATGGGCAGTATGAAAACATTCAGTACTTC. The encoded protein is CASSQDGQYENIQYF.

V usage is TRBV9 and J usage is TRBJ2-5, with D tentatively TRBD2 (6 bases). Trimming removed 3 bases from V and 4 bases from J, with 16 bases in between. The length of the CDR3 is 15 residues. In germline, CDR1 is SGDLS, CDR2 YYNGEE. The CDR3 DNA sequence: TGTGCCAGCAGCGCTGTCCTAGCGCGGCGAGAGACCCAGTACTTC. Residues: CASSAVLARRETQYF.

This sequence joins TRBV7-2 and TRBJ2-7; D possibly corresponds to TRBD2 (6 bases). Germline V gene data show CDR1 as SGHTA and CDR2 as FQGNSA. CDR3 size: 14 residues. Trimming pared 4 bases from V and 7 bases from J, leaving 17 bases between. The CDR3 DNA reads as TGTGCCAGCAGCTCAGCCGGAGGGGCGGGTGAGCAGTACTTC. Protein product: CASSSAGGAGEQYF.

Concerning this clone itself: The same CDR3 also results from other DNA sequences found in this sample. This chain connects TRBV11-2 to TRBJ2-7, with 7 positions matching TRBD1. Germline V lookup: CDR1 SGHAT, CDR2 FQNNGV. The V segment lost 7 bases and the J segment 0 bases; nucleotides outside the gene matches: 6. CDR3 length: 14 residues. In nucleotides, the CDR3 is TGTGCCAGCACCCCTGGGACAGTCTCCTACGAGCAGTACTTC. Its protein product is CASTPGTVSYEQYF.

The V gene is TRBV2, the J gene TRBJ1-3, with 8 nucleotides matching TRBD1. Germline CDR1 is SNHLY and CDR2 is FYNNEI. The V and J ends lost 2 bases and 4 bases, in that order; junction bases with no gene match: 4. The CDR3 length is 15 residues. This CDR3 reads CASSERTGSGNTIYF. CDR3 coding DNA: TGTGCCAGCAGTGAAAGGACAGGGTCGGGAAACACCATATATTTT.

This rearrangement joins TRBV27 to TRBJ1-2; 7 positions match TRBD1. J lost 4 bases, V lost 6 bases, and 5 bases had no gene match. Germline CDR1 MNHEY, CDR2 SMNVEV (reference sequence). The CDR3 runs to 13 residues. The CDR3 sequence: CASRWGQSYGYTF. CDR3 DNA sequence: TGTGCCAGCAGGTGGGGACAGAGCTATGGCTACACCTTC.

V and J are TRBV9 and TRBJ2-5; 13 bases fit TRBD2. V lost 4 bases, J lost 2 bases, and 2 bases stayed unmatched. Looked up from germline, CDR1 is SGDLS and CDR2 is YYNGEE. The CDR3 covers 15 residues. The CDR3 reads CASSPGLAGQETQYF. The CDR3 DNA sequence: TGTGCCAGCAGCCCGGGACTAGCGGGACAAGAGACCCAGTACTTC. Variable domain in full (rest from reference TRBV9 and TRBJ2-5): DSGVTQTPKHLITATGQRVTLRCSPRSGDLSVYWYQQSLDQGLQFLIQYYNGEERAKGNILERFSAQQFPDLHSELNLSSLELGDSALYFCASSPGLAGQETQYFGPGTRLLVL.

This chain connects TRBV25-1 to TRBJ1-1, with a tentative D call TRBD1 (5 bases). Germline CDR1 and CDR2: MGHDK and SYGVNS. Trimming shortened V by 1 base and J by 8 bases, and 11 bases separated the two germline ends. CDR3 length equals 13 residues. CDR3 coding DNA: TGTGCCAGCAGTGAATTGGCGGGGGACGAAGCTTTCTTT. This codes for CASSELAGDEAFF.

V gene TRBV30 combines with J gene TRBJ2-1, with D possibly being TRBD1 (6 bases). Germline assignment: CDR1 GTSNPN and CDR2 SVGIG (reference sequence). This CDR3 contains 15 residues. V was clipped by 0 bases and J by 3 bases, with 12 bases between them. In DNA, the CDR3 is TGTGCCTGGAGTGTACCGTCCAGGGGCTACAATGAGCAGTTCTTC. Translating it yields CAWSVPSRGYNEQFF.

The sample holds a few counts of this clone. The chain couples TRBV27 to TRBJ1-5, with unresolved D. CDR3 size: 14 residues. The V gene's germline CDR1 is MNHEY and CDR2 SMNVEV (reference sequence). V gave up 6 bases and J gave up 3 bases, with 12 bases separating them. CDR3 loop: CASRANWVNQPQHF. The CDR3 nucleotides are TGTGCCAGCAGAGCGAATTGGGTCAATCAGCCCCAGCATTTT.

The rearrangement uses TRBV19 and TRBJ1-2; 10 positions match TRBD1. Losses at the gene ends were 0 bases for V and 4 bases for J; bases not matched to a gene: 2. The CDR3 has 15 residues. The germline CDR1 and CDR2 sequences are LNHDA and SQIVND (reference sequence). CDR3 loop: CASSIEGTGVYGYTF. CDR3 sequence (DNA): TGTGCCAGTAGTATAGAAGGGACAGGGGTCTATGGCTACACCTTC.

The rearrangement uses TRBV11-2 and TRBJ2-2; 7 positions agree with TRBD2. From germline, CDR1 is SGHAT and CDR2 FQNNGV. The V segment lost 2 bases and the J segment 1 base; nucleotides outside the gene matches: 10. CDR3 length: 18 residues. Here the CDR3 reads CASSLWGVASGNTGELFF. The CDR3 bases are TGTGCCAGCAGCTTATGGGGGGTGGCTAGCGGGAACACCGGGGAGCTGTTTTTT.

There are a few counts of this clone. This CDR3 is CASSDQGQKLTYEQYF. DNA of the CDR3: TGTGCCAGCAGTGACCAGGGACAGAAGCTTACCTACGAGCAGTACTTC. The chain links TRBV25-1 to TRBJ2-7; TRBD1 agrees at 7 bases. CDR3 length equals 16 residues. From germline, CDR1 is MGHDK and CDR2 SYGVNS. J lost 2 bases, V lost 3 bases, and 10 bases had no gene match.

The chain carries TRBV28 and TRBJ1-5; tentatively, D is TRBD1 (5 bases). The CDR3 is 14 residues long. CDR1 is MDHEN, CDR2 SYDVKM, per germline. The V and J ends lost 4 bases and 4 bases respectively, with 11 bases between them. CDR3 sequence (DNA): TGTGCCAGCAGTTGGATGGGGGGGAATCAGCCCCAGCATTTT. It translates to CASSWMGGNQPQHF.

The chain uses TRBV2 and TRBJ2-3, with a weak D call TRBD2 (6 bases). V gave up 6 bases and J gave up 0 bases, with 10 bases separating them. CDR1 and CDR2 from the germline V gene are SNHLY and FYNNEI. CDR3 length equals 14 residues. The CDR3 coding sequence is TGTGCCAGCAGATCGGGAGCCAGCACAGATACGCAGTATTTT. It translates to CASRSGASTDTQYF.

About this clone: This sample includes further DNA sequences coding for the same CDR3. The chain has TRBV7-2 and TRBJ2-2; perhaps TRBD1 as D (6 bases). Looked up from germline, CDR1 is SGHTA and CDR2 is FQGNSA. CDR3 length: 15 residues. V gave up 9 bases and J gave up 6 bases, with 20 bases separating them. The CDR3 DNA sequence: TGTGCCAGTAGCGCGAGGGGGTCAGTCCCCGGGGAGCTGTTTTTT. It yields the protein CASSARGSVPGELFF.

In DNA form, the CDR3 reads TGTGCCAGTAGACCTATATTACTGACGTTGGGGGGGGTATCGGACACCATATATTTT. This encodes CASRPILLTLGGVSDTIYF. J is TRBJ1-3 and V is TRBV19, with a possible D match to TRBD1 (5 bases). This CDR3 is built from 19 residues. The germline V gene has CDR1 LNHDA and CDR2 SQIVND (reference sequence). Between the trimmed V and J ends, which lost 6 bases and 8 bases, there was a span of 32 bases. Combining the CDR3 with reference TRBV19 and TRBJ1-3 gives the whole variable domain DGGITQSPKYLFRKEGQNVTLSCEQNLNHDAMYWYRQDPGQGLRLIYYSQIVNDFQKGDIAEGYSVSREKKESFPLTVTSAQKNPTAFYLCASRPILLTLGGVSDTIYFGEGSWLTVV.

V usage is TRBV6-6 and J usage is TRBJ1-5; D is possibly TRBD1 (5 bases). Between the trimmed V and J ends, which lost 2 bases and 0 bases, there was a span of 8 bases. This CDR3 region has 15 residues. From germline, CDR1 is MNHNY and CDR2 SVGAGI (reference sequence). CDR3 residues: CASSYRRDSNQPQHF. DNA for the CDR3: TGTGCCAGCAGTTACCGCAGGGATAGCAATCAGCCCCAGCATTTT.

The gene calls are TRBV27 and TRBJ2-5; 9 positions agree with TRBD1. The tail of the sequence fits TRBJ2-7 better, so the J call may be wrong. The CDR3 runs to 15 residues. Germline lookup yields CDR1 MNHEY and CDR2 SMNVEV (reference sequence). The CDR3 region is CASSAPGTGSGEQYF. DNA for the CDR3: TGTGCCAGCAGTGCCCCCGGGACAGGGTCGGGCGAGCAGTACTTC.

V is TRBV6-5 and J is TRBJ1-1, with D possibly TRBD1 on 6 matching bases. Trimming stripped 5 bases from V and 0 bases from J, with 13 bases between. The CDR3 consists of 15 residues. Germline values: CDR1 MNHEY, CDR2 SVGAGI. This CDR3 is CASSGGGRMNTEAFF. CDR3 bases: TGTGCCAGCAGTGGGGGCGGACGGATGAACACTGAAGCTTTCTTT.

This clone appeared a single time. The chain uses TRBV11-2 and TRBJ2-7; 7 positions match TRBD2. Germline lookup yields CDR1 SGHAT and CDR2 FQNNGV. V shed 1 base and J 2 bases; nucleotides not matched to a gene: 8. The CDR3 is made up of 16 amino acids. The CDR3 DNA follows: TGTGCCAGCAGCTTAGGGGGGGGAGGGCCTCCCTACGAGCAGTACTTC. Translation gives CASSLGGGGPPYEQYF.

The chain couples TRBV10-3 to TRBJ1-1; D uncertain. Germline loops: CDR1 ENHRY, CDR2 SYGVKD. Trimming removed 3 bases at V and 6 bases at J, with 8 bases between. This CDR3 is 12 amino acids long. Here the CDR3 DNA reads TGTGCCATCAGTGAATCCGGGTCTGAAGCTTTCTTT. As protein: CAISESGSEAFF.

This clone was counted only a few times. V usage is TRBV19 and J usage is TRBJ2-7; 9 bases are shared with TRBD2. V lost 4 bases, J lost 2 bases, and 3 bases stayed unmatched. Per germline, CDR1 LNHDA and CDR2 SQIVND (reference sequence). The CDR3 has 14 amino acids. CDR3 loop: CASSSGRVTYEQYF. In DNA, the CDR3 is TGTGCCAGTAGTAGCGGGAGGGTCACCTACGAGCAGTACTTC.

The CDR3 DNA sequence: TGCGCCAGCAGCGCCCAGGGCACTGGAAACACCATATATTTT. Translating gives CASSAQGTGNTIYF. The chain uses TRBV5-1 and TRBJ1-3; perhaps TRBD1 as D (5 bases). V was trimmed by 4 bases and J by 2 bases, leaving 10 bases between them. The CDR3 spans 14 residues. Germline V gene sequence: CDR1 SGHRS, CDR2 YFSETQ.